The 25 T cell receptor beta chains below were found in one sample sequenced in a study of cytomegalovirus exposure and HLA in healthy donors. 13 Jbeta primers and 60 Vbeta primers were used for the PCR. Profiled with immunoSEQ multiplex PCR; TCRdb holds only in-frame clones, not every one. In the table there are 150,000 or so clones, approximately 72% of which are singletons. The sequenced sample consisted of PBMCs. These receptors were collected from a female donor in good health and CMV-seronegative.

This chain joins TRBV9 and TRBJ2-5; D might be TRBD1 (6 bases). This CDR3 region has 13 residues. Trimming stripped 2 bases from V and 2 bases from J, with 7 bases between. The germline CDR1 and CDR2 sequences are SGDLS and YYNGEE. The CDR3 sequence is CASSVDRQETQYF. The CDR3 bases are TGTGCCAGCAGCGTGGACAGACAAGAGACCCAGTACTTC.

For the CDR3, the DNA is TGTGCCAGCAGATTCGAAGGACTAGCGACCCACGAGCAGTACTTC. Encoded protein: CASRFEGLATHEQYF. The chain uses TRBV2 and TRBJ2-7, with 9 bases aligning to TRBD2. The CDR3 loop spans 15 amino acids. Germline lookup yields CDR1 SNHLY and CDR2 FYNNEI. After removal of 6 bases from V and 5 bases from J, the junction contained 11 bases not matched to a gene.

This rearrangement joins TRBV5-1 to TRBJ1-2, with 7 bases identical to TRBD1. The V gene end was trimmed by 0 bases and the J gene end by 2 bases; junction bases not matched to a gene: 4. CDR1 and CDR2 (germline): SGHRS, YFSETQ. The CDR3 length is 15 residues. The CDR3 spells CASSLAGDRNYGYTF. The CDR3 nucleotides read TGCGCCAGCAGCTTGGCCGGGGACAGAAACTATGGCTACACCTTC.

A few counts support this clone. This sequence joins TRBV5-8 and TRBJ1-4; D might be TRBD1 (6 bases). CDR3 length equals 17 residues. The ends were cut back, 4 bases at V and 0 bases at J, with 16 bases in the middle. Per the germline V gene, CDR1 is SGHTS and CDR2 is YDEGEE. CDR3 amino acids: CASSHVGTPATNEKLFF. CDR3 nucleotide sequence: TGTGCCAGCAGCCACGTCGGGACACCTGCAACTAATGAAAAACTGTTTTTT.

V is TRBV28 and J is TRBJ2-1; 11 nucleotides agree with TRBD1. Trimming cost V 6 bases and J 8 bases; bases outside gene matches: 6. CDR1 MDHEN and CDR2 SYDVKM come from the germline V gene. The CDR3 length is 14 residues. The CDR3, as DNA: TGTGCCAGCAGAGAGGGACAGGGGGTCGATGAGCAGTTCTTC. The encoded protein is CASREGQGVDEQFF.

The chain uses TRBV2 and TRBJ2-7, with 10 bases fitting TRBD2. Looked up from germline, CDR1 is SNHLY and CDR2 is FYNNEI. The CDR3 spans 13 residues. V lost 6 bases to trimming and J lost 4 bases; unmatched junction nucleotides: 3. The CDR3 nucleotides read TGTGCCAGCAGGGCTAGCGGGAGTTACGAGCAGTACTTC. Its translation: CASRASGSYEQYF. The variable domain in full, with the rest retrieved from reference TRBV2 and TRBJ2-7, is EPEVTQTPSHQVTQMGQEVILRCVPISNHLYFYWYRQILGQKVEFLVSFYNNEISEKSEIFDDQFSVERPDGSNFTLKIRSTKLEDSAMYFCASRASGSYEQYFGPGTRLTVT.

V usage is TRBV5-1 and J usage is TRBJ2-5, with 10 positions matching TRBD1. Trimming took 4 bases from V and 5 from J; bases not matched to a gene: 8. This CDR3 contains 15 residues. Germline lookup yields CDR1 SGHRS and CDR2 YFSETQ. CDR3 protein: CASSATGTGEETQYF. In DNA, the CDR3 is TGCGCCAGCAGCGCCACCGGGACAGGGGAGGAGACCCAGTACTTC.

The rearrangement uses TRBV11-2 and TRBJ2-3; 9 positions agree with TRBD2. The CDR3 has 17 residues. Looked up from germline, CDR1 is SGHAT and CDR2 is FQNNGV. V trimming: 4 bases; J trimming: 2 bases; junction bases outside the gene matches: 10. The CDR3 spells CASSSGGLAGYTDTQYF. The CDR3 DNA follows: TGTGCCAGCAGCTCCGGGGGGCTAGCGGGGTACACAGATACGCAGTATTTT.

CDR3 nucleotide sequence: TGTGCCAGCAGTCCCCGGCGGGGTTCGAACACCGGGGAGCTGTTTTTT. It encodes CASSPRRGSNTGELFF. J is TRBJ2-2 and V is TRBV28, with a possible D match to TRBD2 (6 bases). CDR1 is MDHEN and CDR2 is SYDVKM in the germline V gene. The CDR3 has 16 residues. Trimming removed 5 bases from V and 0 bases from J, with 13 bases in between.

This clone was seen a handful of times. This sequence joins TRBV6-6 and TRBJ2-7, with D maybe TRBD1 (5 bases). The V end lost 1 base, the J end lost 6 bases, and 16 bases lay between the germline ends. CDR3 length: 15 amino acids. Germline CDR1 and CDR2: MNHNY and SVGAGI (reference sequence). Here the CDR3 DNA reads TGTGCCAGCAGTTACTTCCAGGGTAACCCCCGCGAGCAGTACTTC. This gives the protein CASSYFQGNPREQYF.

The chain employs TRBV27 and TRBJ2-7, with TRBD1 matching 8 bases. J was trimmed by 5 bases and V by 5 bases; bases with no gene match: 11. In germline, CDR1 is MNHEY, CDR2 SMNVEV (reference sequence). The CDR3 contains 15 residues. The CDR3 nucleotides read TGTGCCAGCAGTCTAAGGGGGACAGGCGTGGACGAGCAGTACTTC. Its protein is CASSLRGTGVDEQYF.

By proportion, this clone is medium-sized (0.01 to 0.1%). The chain has TRBV11-2 and TRBJ2-7, with D possibly TRBD2 on 5 matching bases. In germline, CDR1 is SGHAT, CDR2 FQNNGV. The CDR3 consists of 13 residues. The ends were cut back, 6 bases at V and 2 bases at J, with 11 bases in the middle. In DNA, the CDR3 is TGTGCCAGCAGACCCGCCGGGACCTACGAGCAGTACTTC. It translates to CASRPAGTYEQYF.

The chain couples TRBV7-9 to TRBJ1-2; D is undetermined. This CDR3 has 14 residues. The V gene lost 3 bases and the J gene lost 2 bases, with 10 bases spanning the gap. Germline lookup yields CDR1 SEHNR and CDR2 FQNEAQ (reference sequence). CDR3 amino acids: CASSFDRVNYGYTF. For the CDR3, the DNA is TGTGCCAGCAGCTTCGATCGCGTAAACTATGGCTACACCTTC.

This chain uses TRBV5-1 with TRBJ1-1; D is unclear. CDR1 and CDR2 (germline): SGHRS, YFSETQ. The CDR3 covers 13 residues. The V and J ends lost 0 bases and 6 bases respectively, with 9 bases between them. CDR3 loop: CASSLVGFAEAFF. In DNA form, the CDR3 reads TGCGCCAGCAGCTTGGTCGGGTTCGCTGAAGCTTTCTTT.

The chain couples TRBV9 to TRBJ1-5; D unresolved. Trimming shortened V by 0 bases and J by 6 bases, and 13 bases separated the two germline ends. Germline loops: CDR1 SGDLS, CDR2 YYNGEE. The CDR3 length is 15 residues. The CDR3 sequence is CASSVEPGEGQPQHF. The CDR3 coding sequence is TGTGCCAGCAGCGTAGAACCTGGAGAGGGTCAGCCCCAGCATTTT.

This clone appeared once. The CDR3 region has the DNA TGCGCCAGCAGCCAAGATTTGCGGGAGGGCTGGAACATTCAGTACTTC. Encoded protein: CASSQDLREGWNIQYF. This chain uses TRBV4-3 with TRBJ2-4; 9 bases are shared with TRBD2. With V trimmed by 0 bases and J by 7 bases, 7 bases remained unmatched. CDR3 length equals 16 residues. Per the germline V gene, CDR1 is LGHNA and CDR2 is YSLEER.

V is TRBV5-8 and J is TRBJ1-5; a possible D gene is TRBD1 (6 bases). The germline V and J ends were trimmed by 0 bases and 2 bases, with 15 bases remaining between them. Germline V gene lookup returns CDR1 SGHTS and CDR2 YDEGEE. The CDR3 spans 17 residues. The CDR3 DNA follows: TGTGCCAGCAGCTTGGTCAGGGGCTCGGAGGGCAATCAGCCCCAGCATTTT. Translating it yields CASSLVRGSEGNQPQHF. Looking up the rest from reference TRBV5-8 and TRBJ1-5 gives the full variable domain: EAGVTQSPTHLIKTRGQQATLRCSPISGHTSVYWYQQALGLGLQFLLWYDEGEERNRGNFPPRFSGRQFPNYSSELNVNALELEDSALYLCASSLVRGSEGNQPQHFGDGTRLSIL.

The chain uses TRBV4-2 and TRBJ1-6; D uncertain. The CDR3 spans 17 residues. Trimming cost V 0 bases and J 7 bases, with 16 bases left between them. From germline, CDR1 is LGHNA and CDR2 YNFKEQ. CDR3 region: CASSQDQVDSLNSPLHF. For the CDR3, the DNA is TGTGCCAGCAGCCAAGATCAGGTGGATAGTCTGAATTCACCCCTCCACTTT.

This rearrangement joins TRBV4-1 to TRBJ1-1; D is perhaps TRBD1 (5 bases). This CDR3 contains 14 residues. Trimming stripped 0 bases from V and 13 bases from J, with 18 bases between. CDR1 and CDR2 from the germline V gene are MGHRA and YSYEKL. CDR3 nucleotide sequence: TGCGCCAGCAGCCAAGATATTCAGGTCGACAGAGGTTTCTTT. This encodes CASSQDIQVDRGFF.

This clone came up many times. V is TRBV4-3 and J is TRBJ1-5, with a tentative D call TRBD1 (5 bases). CDR1 is LGHNA, CDR2 YSLEER, per germline. Trimming left V 0 bases short and J 4 bases short, with 19 bases between. The CDR3 contains 18 residues. The CDR3, as DNA: TGCGCCAGCAGCCAAGATCTTACGACTTATGGGGGGAATCAGCCCCAGCATTTT. Its translation: CASSQDLTTYGGNQPQHF.

This chain links TRBV14 with TRBJ2-2; D is unresolved. Germline-derived CDR1 and CDR2 are SGHDN and FVKESK. Trimming pared 1 base from V and 1 base from J, leaving 4 bases between. The CDR3 is 14 amino acids. CDR3 DNA: TGTGCCAGCAGCCAAGTCCGGAACACCGGGGAGCTGTTTTTT. Translated, it gives CASSQVRNTGELFF.

The J gene is TRBJ1-4, the V gene TRBV30, with D possibly matching TRBD1 (6 bases). Germline assignment: CDR1 GTSNPN and CDR2 SVGIG (reference sequence). The CDR3 sequence is 15 residues long. V lost 0 bases and J 8 bases, leaving 16 bases between the germline ends. The CDR3 sequence: CAWSVSRGAGEKLFF. The DNA for the CDR3 is TGTGCCTGGAGTGTATCACGGGGGGCAGGGGAAAAACTGTTTTTT.

The rearrangement uses TRBV25-1 and TRBJ2-2; 8 nucleotides match TRBD1. There are 16 residues in the CDR3. V was clipped by 3 bases and J by 5 bases; unmatched bases: 8. The germline CDR1 and CDR2 sequences are MGHDK and SYGVNS. CDR3 region: CASSEAGTGPTGELFF. The CDR3 DNA reads as TGTGCCAGCAGTGAGGCCGGGACAGGCCCGACCGGGGAGCTGTTTTTT.

CDR3 residues: CSNRAGLANEQFF. The CDR3 DNA reads TGCAGCAATCGGGCGGGGCTAGCCAATGAGCAGTTCTTC. The chain combines TRBV29-1 with TRBJ2-1; maybe TRBD2 (6 bases). With 8 bases removed from V and 6 bases from J, the gap between germline ends came to 17 bases. The CDR3 extends over 13 amino acids. CDR1 is SQVTM and CDR2 is ANQGSEA in the germline V gene.

The genes are TRBV4-1 and TRBJ2-2, with 8 bases lining up with TRBD1. Unmatched junction bases numbered 3, after V lost 9 bases and J lost 3 bases. This CDR3 comprises 13 residues. From germline, CDR1 is MGHRA and CDR2 YSYEKL. The CDR3 nucleotides are TGCGCCAGAGGACAGGGCCACACCGGGGAGCTGTTTTTT. Its translation is CARGQGHTGELFF.